This record looks at one T cell receptor beta chain sequence and its context. The data originate from a study of cytomegalovirus exposure and HLA in healthy donors. Germline CDR1 SGHDN, CDR2 FVKESK. Trimming removed 5 bases at V and 7 bases at J, with 17 bases between. The CDR3 runs 15 residues. The study ran its PCR with 60 Vbeta and 13 Jbeta primers. TCRdb's table, derived via immunoSEQ multiplex PCR, lists solely in-frame clones and lacks some. In the table there are about 92,000 clones, 84% of which are singletons. It was healthy bone marrow donors who served as donors. The receptor was derived from a woman in her late teens or twenties in good health and CMV-seropositive. Input material: PBMCs. The rearrangement uses TRBV14 and TRBJ1-4; D is perhaps TRBD1 (5 bases). The CDR3 DNA follows: TGTGCCAGCAGCGTGACCGGGGGTACGGGTGAAAAACTGTTTTTT. Its protein is CASSVTGGTGEKLFF.